Sequencing of this TCR beta chain was carried out in a study of T-cell memory formation after mild COVID-19. Study overall: Among the donors, TCR clusters were largely specific to each donor.

Germline V gene sequence: CDR1 SGHAT, CDR2 FQNNGV. V was pared by 0 bases and J by 6 bases, with 6 bases of the junction left unmatched. This CDR3 spans 15 amino acids. Overall study findings and caveats: Pre-infection memory contained some responding clones, which suggested that cross-reactive memory had joined.

The 5'RACE method, run with constant-segment primers, produced TCR alpha and TCR beta cDNA libraries (carrying sample barcodes and UMIs). One entry per CDR3 protein results from TCRdb running MiXCR on the 5' RACE reads. The data hold about 340,000 distinct CDR3 sequences, with 20% to 25% observed a single time. This clonotype was seen only a few times. Antigen unknown. This TCR came from a man between 18 and 29 years old who had mild COVID-19 (a few samples of this study predate the infection). Cell type and time point are not known. The chain uses TRBV11-2 and TRBJ2-7; 9 bases agree with TRBD1. Sequenced material: PBMCs or a T cell subset sorted from them (not recorded which). The CDR3 sequence: CASSLELGQGFEQYF. The CDR3 DNA sequence: TGTGCCAGCAGCTTAGAGCTGGGACAGGGTTTCGAGCAGTACTTC.